This TCR beta chain was sequenced for a study of T cells in Graves' hyperthyroidism and ophthalmopathy (dated by TCRdb to between 2019 and 2020). For the wider study: Peripheral blood samples were taken at initial diagnosis, before any treatment was given. TCR Vbeta CDR3 sequencing of 135 peripheral blood samples (fewer than 45 ophthalmopathy, about 74 hyperthyroidism and roughly 17 progressor patients) is reported in the paper. After sampling, hyperthyroidism patients received methimazole starting at 30 mg daily, and ophthalmopathy patients received high-dose intravenous methylprednisolone. The 90 to 100 discovery patients were randomly divided into training and test sets at a 7:3 ratio. Prospective prediction of ophthalmopathy was tested in an independent validation cohort consisting of fewer than 20 hyperthyroidism patients and over 15 patients who later progressed to ophthalmopathy. The study also compared thyroid tissue and blood T-cell repertoires from roughly 6 Graves' hyperthyroidism patients. To identify TCR V-J signatures that set the groups apart, the researchers used a discovery cohort of 100 or so patients, made up of 40 to 45 with Graves' ophthalmopathy and 57 with stable Graves' hyperthyroidism.

Amplification of TCR beta CDR3 regions was carried out from RNA transcripts. For the first round of RT-PCR on the TCR CDR3, the HTBI primer set was used together with the Qiagen OneStep RT-PCR kit. The libraries were constructed in a second round of multiplex PCR and then size-selected and purified. Paired-end sequencing of the libraries was performed with 100 bp reads on an Illumina HiSeq2000. The published analysis was carried out like this. Raw data were processed with SOAPnuke, discarding reads with adapters, uncalled bases, mean Phred below 15, or no exact constant-primer or identifier match. COPE v1.2.5 was used to merge high-quality paired reads, and clonotypes were defined as unique nucleotide sequences. MiTCR v1.1 was used to align clonotypes to the IMGT TRBV, TRBD and TRBJ reference segments. Analysis was restricted to V-J combinations with a frequency above 0.0001, which covered roughly 99% of repertoires. A TCS score was defined as the ratio of F50 (clonal expansion) to E x V (chaos), with BLOSUM62-based TCRdist applied between CDR3 peptides within each V-J. Welch's t-statistics and random forest reduced 514 V-J features to some 14, which were used in a naive Bayes classifier (R e1071). Clones were called with MiXCR by TCRdb after fastp trimmed the public reads at Q25, and only in-frame beta chains were retained. Entries that share a CDR3 protein sequence are merged under the most common genes and DNA. Clone size and V and J calls follow TCRdb, not the original study. The sample includes hundreds of thousands of distinct CDR3 sequences, with roughly 15% observed a single time. Under 15% of the sample is held by the ten biggest clonotypes.

CDR1 and CDR2 are read off the germline V gene (reference sequence) as SEHNR and FQNEAQ. The CDR3 has 16 amino acids, counting the end cysteine and phenylalanine. Only the CDR3 DNA stays, 48 bases, in frame from base 1. Trimming removed 5 bases from V and 4 bases from J, leaving 18 bases between the germline ends. The full study reports these points: No statistical method was used to fix the sample size in advance, and group allocation was not hidden from the investigators. Ophthalmopathy was separated from stable hyperthyroidism by a 13 V-J signature model, with approximately 86% sensitivity and approximately 81% specificity obtained in cross-validation and 80%/75% obtained in testing. During validation, the model predicted progression to ophthalmopathy a median of about 6.5 months ahead of onset, with almost 71% sensitivity and about 75% specificity. Most expanded thyroid clonotypes (frequency above 0.001) were also found in blood, which suggests that blood repertoires may mirror thyroid immune responses.

Ophthalmopathy patients had moderately to severely active disease, with a Clinical Activity Score of 3 or more, a NOSPECS grade of 4 or more, and a disease duration of less than 3 months. Exclusion was applied to patients with uncontrolled infections, other autoimmune diseases, pregnancy or lactation. Diagnoses relied on clinical symptoms, serum thyroxine and TRAb, thyroid ultrasound and orbital computed tomography. PBMCs were isolated from around 10 ml of fresh peripheral blood by Ficoll-Paque density gradient centrifugation. Total RNA was extracted using Trizol reagent, and RNA quality was assessed on an Agilent 2100 Bioanalyzer. This clonotype showed up many times. The antigen it binds to is not known. The sample holds no much larger clone one base away, and base qualities are not on file.

Sequenced: blood. Recombination joined TRBV7-9 with TRBJ2-1; tentative D gene TRBD1, with 6 bases matching. This receptor was obtained from a woman aged 45-65 years with Graves' ophthalmopathy. The nucleotides are TGTGCCAGCAGCCCCTGGACAGCCTCCGATTACAATGAGCAGTTCTTC. It translates as CASSPWTASDYNEQFF. With the rest looked up from the reference TRBV7-9 and TRBJ2-1 genes rather than sequenced, the full variable domain is DTGVSQNPRHKITKRGQNVTFRCDPISEHNRLYWYRQTLGQGPEFLTYFQNEAQLEKSRLLSDRFSAERPKGSFSTLEIQRTEQGDSAMYLCASSPWTASDYNEQFFGPGTRLTVL.